The text below deals with one T cell receptor beta chain. Antigen: not known. This sample was taken from a study of T cells expressing NK-cell markers. TCRdb processed the 5' RACE reads again and assigns one entry to each CDR3 protein, with no DNA. This listing includes a few hundred thousand distinct CDR3 sequences. General study findings and limits: One observes that, in four donors, these clonotypes were also the leading ones within the CD3+CD56-NKG2C+ fraction. Of the CD8+ T cell pool in five or six donors, about 1.0-8% was accounted for by dominant NKG2C+ clonotypes. Nothing established the HCMV specificity of expanded NKG2C+ T cell clones.

From germline, CDR1 is SGHKS and CDR2 YYEKEE (reference sequence). The CDR3 contains 15 residues. The clonotype originates from a man younger than 30 in good health. The gene calls are TRBV5-5 and TRBJ2-2; the TCRdb D gene call, TRBD1, has no DNA to confirm it. Input material: blood T cells: a sorted CD56 or NKG2C T cell subset, CD4+ or CD8+ T cells, or bulk PBMC T cells (not recorded which). The CDR3 loop is CASSRDSLNTGELFF.